This T cell receptor beta chain was recovered during a study of blood T cells in healthy people across ages. A J-beta primer mix and a sample-barcoded 5' primer were used in a second PCR of about 6 to 12 cycles. TCRdb used MiXCR to reprocess the 5' RACE reads, holding one entry per CDR3 protein. The data show a few hundred thousand distinct CDR3 sequences, 52% seen once. Germline CDR1 reads SNHLY; CDR2 reads FYNNEI. Trimming removed 8 bases at V and 10 bases at J, with 9 bases between. This CDR3 spans 11 amino acids. The sequenced sample was blood. This clonotype was obtained from a man in his sixties in good health. This chain joins TRBV2 and TRBJ1-6; D gene unclear. The CDR3 coding sequence is TGTGCCAGCGGTGTGGGATCACCCCTCCACTTT. It specifies CASGVGSPLHF.